Described below is a single T cell receptor (beta chain) sequence and its context. Profiled with immunoSEQ multiplex PCR; TCRdb holds only in-frame clones, not every one. Seen here are around 130,000 clones, 84% observed once, and the top ten hold around 12%. V was trimmed by 2 bases and J by 9 bases, leaving 11 bases between them. Germline loops: CDR1 MNHEY, CDR2 SMNVEV (reference sequence). The CDR3 length is 13 residues. The record originates from a study of blood T cell repertoires in COVID-19. Background on the study: Acute and convalescent COVID-19 samples came from the United States, Italy and Spain. Sources were T cells, B-cell-depleted T cells, or PBMCs; the material itself was cDNA or gDNA.

J is TRBJ2-1 and V is TRBV27; D may be TRBD2 (6 bases). Material: peripheral blood. The receptor was isolated from a woman aged 25 to 39 who had recovered from COVID-19. CDR3 sequence reads: CASSLVLASEQFF. The CDR3, as DNA: TGTGCCAGCAGTTTAGTCCTAGCGAGTGAGCAGTTCTTC.